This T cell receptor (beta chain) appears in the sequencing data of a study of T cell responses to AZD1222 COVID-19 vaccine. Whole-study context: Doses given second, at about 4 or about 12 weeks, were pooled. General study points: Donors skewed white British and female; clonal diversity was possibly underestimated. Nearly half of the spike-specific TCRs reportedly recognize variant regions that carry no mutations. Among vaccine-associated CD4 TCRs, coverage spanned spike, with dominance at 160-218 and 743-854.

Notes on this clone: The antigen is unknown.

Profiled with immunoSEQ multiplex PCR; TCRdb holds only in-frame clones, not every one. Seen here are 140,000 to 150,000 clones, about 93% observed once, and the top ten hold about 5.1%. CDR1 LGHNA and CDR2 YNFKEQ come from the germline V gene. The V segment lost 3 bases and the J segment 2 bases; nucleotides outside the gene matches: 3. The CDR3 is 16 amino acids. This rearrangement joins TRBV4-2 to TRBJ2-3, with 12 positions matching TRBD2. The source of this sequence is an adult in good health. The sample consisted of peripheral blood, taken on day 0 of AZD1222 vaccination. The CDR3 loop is CASSHLAGGNTDTQYF. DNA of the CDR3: TGTGCCAGCAGCCACCTAGCGGGAGGGAACACAGATACGCAGTATTTT.